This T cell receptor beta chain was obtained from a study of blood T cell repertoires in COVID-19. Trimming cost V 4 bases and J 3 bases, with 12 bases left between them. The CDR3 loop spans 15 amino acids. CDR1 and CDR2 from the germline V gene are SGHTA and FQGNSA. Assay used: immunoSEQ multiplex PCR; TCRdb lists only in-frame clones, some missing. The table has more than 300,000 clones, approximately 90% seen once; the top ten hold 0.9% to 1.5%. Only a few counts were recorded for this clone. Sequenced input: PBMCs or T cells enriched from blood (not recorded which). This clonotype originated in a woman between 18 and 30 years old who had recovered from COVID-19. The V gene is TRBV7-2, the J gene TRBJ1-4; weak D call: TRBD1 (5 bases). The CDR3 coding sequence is TGTGCCAGCAGCTCCCAGGGTGCTGCTAATGAAAAACTGTTTTTT. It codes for CASSSQGAANEKLFF.